This T cell receptor beta chain was retrieved from a study of blood T cell repertoires in COVID-19 (TCRdb year 2020). The study in broad terms: Samples covering the acute and convalescent phases of COVID-19 were provided by collaborators in the United States, Italy and Spain. The material from the prospective study consisted of cDNA or gDNA derived from T cells, B-cell-depleted T cells, or PBMCs. A de-identified subject ID, COVID-19 status, age in years and sex were almost always included in the sample metadata. Samples were obtained from the ongoing ImmuneRACE study (first 160 participants) and from 950 to 1,500 subjects provided by 6 global collaborators. Where available, HLA class I and class II types were obtained from metadata supplied by the sample provider rather than from assay-based typing. The dataset comprised deeply sampled blood TCRbeta repertoires from subjects exposed to, actively infected with, or recovered from COVID-19. A freely available public database, intended as a resource for researchers studying the immune response to SARS-CoV-2, is where the repertoires were released.

Notes on this clone: Its antigen specificity is not known. The record has no base qualities; no much larger clone is one base away.

What the work shows at the level of the full study, not this receptor alone: The quantity of clinical and demographic metadata differed by source and by participant and was supplied without curation.

Whole blood was collected in K2EDTA tubes by collaborating institutions according to the institutions' own protocols. Collaborator samples were shipped for TCRbeta analysis as frozen whole blood, isolated PBMCs, or DNA extracted from either sample type. TCRbeta CDR3 regions were amplified from genomic DNA using the immunoSEQ Assay, a bias-controlled multiplex PCR. The source study handled its data this way. The number of nucleated cells in each sample was estimated by amplification of reference gene primers within the assay. Sequence reads were collapsed and filtered to measure the absolute abundance of every unique TCRbeta CDR3 rearrangement. Productive Simpson clonality was computed per sample as the square root of Simpson's diversity index over productive rearrangements. Drawn from immuneACCESS, this table holds only the in-frame rearrangements with V and J called that TCRdb kept. Clones are partly lost; checked studies trace under half to an unresolved V gene and leave the rest unexplained. V and J calls and clone size follow that table, whereas D and trimming were derived from the DNA. Within this sample are thousands of clones, with approximately 86% of them counted one time only. Approximately 7.6% of the sample belongs to the ten largest clones.

The receptor's source is a human donor with active COVID-19. The donor label of this sample is uncertain. The sequenced material came from peripheral blood.

CDR3 reads: CASTGEKLFF. The nucleotides read TGTGCCAGCACCGGTGAAAAACTGTTTTTT. The rearranged segments are TRBV2 and TRBJ1-4; confidence is insufficient to name the D gene. V is pared back by 7 bases and J by 7 bases, with 4 bases lying between the germline termini. CDR1 SNHLY and CDR2 FYNNEI are derived from the germline V gene. Including the terminal cysteine and phenylalanine, the CDR3 comprises 10 residues. Just the 30-base CDR3 DNA is kept, in frame starting at base 1.